The clone carrying this TCR beta chain was seen ten or more times. Its antigen remains unidentified. RNA transcripts provided the source from which TCR beta CDR3 regions were amplified. The study used the HTBI primer set for a first-round RT-PCR of the TCR CDR3. One entry per CDR3 protein results from TCRdb running MiXCR on the multiplex PCR reads. Here the sample spans nearly 600,000 distinct CDR3 sequences, approximately 14% being singletons. Per the germline V gene, CDR1 is SNHLY and CDR2 is FYNNEI. The CDR3 consists of 12 residues. The V gene lost 6 bases and the J gene lost 8 bases, with 11 bases spanning the gap. Exclusions: uncontrolled infection, other autoimmune disease, pregnancy, lactation. Clinical symptoms, serum thyroxine and TRAb, thyroid ultrasound and orbital computed tomography together formed the diagnostic basis. This sample was included in a study of T cells in Graves' hyperthyroidism and ophthalmopathy. Points from the study as a whole: A model of 13 V-J features distinguished ophthalmopathy from stable hyperthyroidism. Researchers found most expanded thyroid clonotypes above 0.001 in blood as well.

The origin of this receptor is a woman younger than 35 with Graves' ophthalmopathy. The chain couples TRBV2 to TRBJ2-1; no definite D call. Sequencing was carried out using blood. This CDR3 reads CASRDHNDEQFF. The CDR3, as DNA: TGTGCCAGCAGGGACCACAATGATGAGCAGTTCTTC.